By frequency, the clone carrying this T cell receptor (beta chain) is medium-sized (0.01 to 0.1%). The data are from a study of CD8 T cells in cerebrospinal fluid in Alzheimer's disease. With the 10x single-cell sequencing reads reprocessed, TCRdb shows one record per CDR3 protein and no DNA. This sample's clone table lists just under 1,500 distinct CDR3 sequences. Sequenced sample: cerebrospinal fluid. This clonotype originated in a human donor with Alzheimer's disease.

CDR3 in amino acids: CASSLAGLAIGANVLTF. V is TRBV7-2 and J is TRBJ2-6; TCRdb's assignment of TRBD2 cannot be checked, as there is no DNA. Germline lookup yields CDR1 SGHTA and CDR2 FQGNSA. The CDR3 length is 17 residues.